This TCR beta chain was captured in a study of beta chain features in type 1 diabetes. Background on the study: On cell yields, gender and age, patients and healthy donors were similar. General study results and limits: Within the patient group, naive, central memory and Treg TCRB repertoires appeared more similar to each other than within healthy donors. Lower insertion and higher deletion counts appeared at VDJ junctions in type 1 diabetes patients.

The whole isolated RNA underwent reverse transcription, so sequencing captured expressed TCRB transcripts. The method was immunoSEQ multiplex PCR; TCRdb's version includes in-frame clones alone and lacks a portion of them. The sample holds around 430,000 clones, around 30% seen once. Comment on this clone: Its antigen is undetermined.

V was trimmed by 4 bases and J by 4 bases, leaving 12 bases between them. The CDR3 is 14 amino acids. CDR1 and CDR2 from the germline V gene are MGHRA and YSYEKL. The V and J genes are TRBV4-1 and TRBJ2-3; tentative D call: TRBD2 (6 bases). Sequenced: naive CD4+ T cells from blood. The origin of this receptor is a man between 18 and 35 years old in good health. This chain's CDR3 is CASSLTSYADTQYF. Written as DNA, the CDR3 is TGCGCCAGCAGCCTAACTAGCTACGCAGATACGCAGTATTTT.